This T cell receptor (beta chain) originates from a study of beta chain features in type 1 diabetes. This clone has just a few counts. Its antigen is currently unknown. The CDR3 loop spans 17 amino acids. V dropped 5 bases and J dropped 7 bases, with 21 bases sitting between them. Germline CDR1 SEHNR, CDR2 FQNEAQ (reference sequence). Investigators reverse transcribed all isolated RNA, so they sequenced expressed TCRB transcripts. Here immunoSEQ multiplex PCR was the method, and the copy in TCRdb shows in-frame clones only, minus some. The sample lists hundreds of thousands of clones, 10% to 15% occurring once. Findings of the study overall: Type 1 diabetes patients had TCRB CDR3s that were shorter (moderately but significantly so) in all four CD4+ subsets.

The sequence was collected from a woman younger than 35 with type 1 diabetes. This chain links TRBV7-9 with TRBJ1-6, with D possibly TRBD1 on 6 matching bases. Sequencing was carried out using naive CD4+ T cells from blood. This chain's CDR3 is CASSQVSGGAVNSPLHF. DNA of the CDR3: TGTGCCAGCAGCCAAGTCTCCGGGGGGGCCGTCAATTCACCCCTCCACTTT.